This T cell receptor beta chain was retrieved from a study of blood T cell repertoires in COVID-19. Study as a whole: From T cells, B-cell-depleted T cells, or PBMCs came the material, which was cDNA or gDNA.

The assay was immunoSEQ multiplex PCR, and TCRdb's table has in-frame clones only and misses some. The sample has roughly 100,000 clones, roughly 92% seen once. J lost 2 bases, V lost 4 bases, and 9 bases had no gene match. Germline assignment: CDR1 SGHKS and CDR2 YYEKEE (reference sequence). The length of the CDR3 is 16 residues. The rearrangement links TRBV5-5 to TRBJ2-3; TRBD2 matches 8 bases. What was sequenced was peripheral blood. The TCR originated in a woman aged 45-65 years with COVID-19, enrolled during active disease. CDR3 loop: CASSPDGGGFTDTQYF. The CDR3 nucleotides are TGTGCCAGCAGCCCTGATGGCGGGGGGTTCACAGATACGCAGTATTTT.